Presented here are 23 T cell receptor beta chains from one specimen sequenced in a study of T cells after yellow fever vaccination. TCRdb re-analysed the 5' RACE reads in MiXCR, keeping a single row per CDR3 protein. This sample has approximately 300,000 distinct CDR3 sequences, with around 7.3% found just once. The sequences come from PBMCs, collected about 49 days after the first yellow fever vaccination. Receptor source: a man younger than 35 who received the YFV17D yellow fever vaccine.

The rearrangement joins TRBV29-1 to TRBJ1-1; tentative D call: TRBD1 (6 bases). This CDR3 is built from 13 residues. Germline loops: CDR1 SQVTM, CDR2 ANQGSEA. Trimming pared 6 bases from V and 1 base from J, leaving 12 bases between. As DNA, the CDR3 is TGCAGCGTCCGCGGGGACAAGAACACTGAAGCTTTCTTT. Its translation is CSVRGDKNTEAFF.

This clonotype was found a few times. The CDR3 sequence is CAISESNRGRGAFF. The CDR3 region has the DNA TGTGCCATCAGTGAGTCGAACAGGGGGCGGGGAGCTTTCTTT. The chain links TRBV10-3 to TRBJ1-1; 9 bases are a match to TRBD1. This CDR3 spans 14 amino acids. CDR1 and CDR2 from the germline V gene are ENHRY and SYGVKD. The V gene end was trimmed by 0 bases and the J gene end by 10 bases; junction bases not matched to a gene: 6.

The chain has TRBV6-1 and TRBJ1-5; weak D call: TRBD1 (6 bases). Germline V CDR1 and CDR2: MNHNS, SASEGT. V lost 0 bases and J 5 bases, leaving 8 bases between the germline ends. The CDR3 totals 14 residues. The CDR3 loop is CASSEAGGDQPQHF. CDR3 nucleotides: TGTGCCAGCAGTGAAGCCGGGGGCGATCAGCCCCAGCATTTT.

This clonotype showed up many times. The chain links TRBV4-2 to TRBJ2-7; D possibly uses TRBD1 or TRBD2 (6 bases each). CDR3 length equals 15 residues. Between the trimmed V and J ends, which lost 1 base and 1 base, there was a span of 11 bases. Germline assignment: CDR1 LGHNA and CDR2 YNFKEQ. Here the CDR3 reads CASSQVWGASYEQYF. CDR3 coding DNA: TGTGCCAGCAGCCAAGTTTGGGGGGCATCCTACGAGCAGTACTTC.

At least ten counts were recorded for this clonotype. This chain connects TRBV7-2 to TRBJ1-5; D not resolved. V was trimmed by 3 bases and J by 4 bases, leaving 4 bases between them. The germline gives CDR1 SGHTA, CDR2 FQGNSA. The CDR3 totals 12 residues. CDR3 bases: TGTGCCAGCAGCTTTTATAATCAGCCCCAGCATTTT. It specifies CASSFYNQPQHF.

This clonotype has only a few counts. The chain combines TRBV28 with TRBJ2-3; TRBD1 or TRBD2 may be the D gene (5 bases each). Germline V gene data show CDR1 as MDHEN and CDR2 as SYDVKM. The CDR3 covers 16 residues. Deletions cut 4 bases from V and 6 bases from J, with 20 bases between. The CDR3 DNA reads as TGTGCCAGCAGTTCCTCCTGGGGGTGGGGGTTCGATACGCAGTATTTT. Translating it yields CASSSSWGWGFDTQYF.

This clonotype has a handful of counts. The chain links TRBV5-6 to TRBJ1-2; 7 bases are shared with TRBD1. Germline V gives CDR1 SGHDT, CDR2 YYEEEE. The junction had 8 bases not matched to a gene; V was cut back by 4 bases and J by 2 bases. The CDR3 length is 15 residues. In nucleotides, the CDR3 is TGTGCCAGCAGCCTGACCAACAGGGGAAACTATGGCTACACCTTC. Protein product: CASSLTNRGNYGYTF.

The table lists this clonotype with many counts. J is TRBJ2-5 and V is TRBV12-3 or TRBV12-4; possible D gene TRBD2, 5 bases. Trimming removed 5 bases at V and 2 bases at J, with 12 bases between. The CDR3 length is 14 residues. The CDR3 here is CASSAGLPQETQYF. In DNA, the CDR3 is TGTGCCAGCAGTGCAGGACTTCCTCAAGAGACCCAGTACTTC.

The chain couples TRBV25-1 to TRBJ2-3, with D possibly matching TRBD1 (6 bases). In germline, CDR1 is MGHDK, CDR2 SYGVNS. Deletions cut 5 bases from V and 4 bases from J, with 19 bases between. The CDR3 has 16 amino acids. The CDR3 sequence is CASSLGAGARADTQYF. For the CDR3, the DNA is TGTGCCAGCAGTCTCGGGGCAGGGGCAAGGGCAGATACGCAGTATTTT.

In its sample, this clonotype was seen a few times. The genes are TRBV18 and TRBJ2-5; maybe TRBD2 (7 bases). The germline V gene has CDR1 KGHSH and CDR2 LQKENI. V was pared by 6 bases and J by 3 bases, with 17 bases between. The CDR3 runs 15 residues. The CDR3 sequence: CASSHRGGGEETQYF. The CDR3 region has the DNA TGTGCCAGCTCTCACCGTGGCGGGGGCGAAGAGACCCAGTACTTC.

The chain carries TRBV4-1 and TRBJ2-1; 7 positions agree with TRBD1. Germline-derived CDR1 and CDR2 are MGHRA and YSYEKL. Trimming took 4 bases from V and 10 from J; bases not matched to a gene: 16. This CDR3 has 16 residues. CDR3 sequence: CASSLGPGQLTQEQFF. CDR3 nucleotides: TGCGCCAGCAGCCTCGGTCCGGGACAGCTCACCCAGGAGCAGTTCTTC.

This clonotype has ten or more counts. The rearrangement links TRBV5-1 to TRBJ1-2; maybe TRBD1 (6 bases). V was clipped by 5 bases and J by 2 bases, with 19 bases between them. The length of the CDR3 is 16 residues. Germline loops: CDR1 SGHRS, CDR2 YFSETQ. The CDR3 sequence: CASSWAAGDINYGYTF. CDR3 sequence (DNA): TGCGCCAGCAGTTGGGCGGCAGGGGATATCAACTATGGCTACACCTTC.

This clonotype was found a few times. The rearrangement uses TRBV9 and TRBJ2-7, with 7 bases identical to TRBD2. Germline V gene sequence: CDR1 SGDLS, CDR2 YYNGEE. The CDR3 runs 14 residues. V lost 4 bases and J lost 2; bases outside the gene matches: 6. The CDR3 DNA sequence: TGTGCCAGCAGCCCCGGGACTACGACCTACGAGCAGTACTTC. Its protein product is CASSPGTTTYEQYF.

The chain links TRBV19 to TRBJ2-1; D not certain. Germline CDR1 reads LNHDA; CDR2 reads SQIVND (reference sequence). Trimming took off 1 base at V and 6 bases at J, with 10 bases between the two ends. CDR3 length: 14 residues. In DNA, the CDR3 is TGTGCCAGTAGTATAGGGCAGGAATCCAATGAGCAGTTCTTC. Translating it yields CASSIGQESNEQFF.

CDR3 in DNA: TGCAGCGTTGTTTCGGGGGACAGGGTCTACCATGGCTACACCTTC. It specifies CSVVSGDRVYHGYTF. The chain combines TRBV29-1 with TRBJ1-2, with 9 bases matching TRBD1. Germline CDR1 SQVTM, CDR2 ANQGSEA. With 4 bases clipped from V and 6 bases from J, the junction kept 12 bases outside the gene matches. This CDR3 is 15 amino acids long.

This clonotype came up a few times. This rearrangement joins TRBV29-1 to TRBJ2-5, with D unclear. The CDR3 has 14 residues. Germline V lookup: CDR1 SQVTM, CDR2 ANQGSEA. V shed 3 bases and J shed 2 bases, with 13 bases lying between them. CDR3 region: CSVDGPGIQETQYF. The CDR3 DNA follows: TGCAGCGTTGATGGCCCGGGTATACAAGAGACCCAGTACTTC.

This clonotype was detected ten times or more. The CDR3 region has the DNA TGTGCCAGCAGCCTAGCGGGGGGAGAAGAGACCCAGTACTTC. Translating gives CASSLAGGEETQYF. The chain joins TRBV12-3 or TRBV12-4 to TRBJ2-5, with 11 bases that match TRBD2. This CDR3 contains 14 residues. The V gene end was trimmed by 6 bases and the J gene end by 3 bases; junction bases not matched to a gene: 3.

The V gene is TRBV5-1, the J gene TRBJ1-6, with unresolved D. This CDR3 has 17 residues. Trimming took 0 bases from V and 5 from J, leaving 15 bases between them. Germline V gene data show CDR1 as SGHRS and CDR2 as YFSETQ. This CDR3 reads CASSLALGLANNSPLHF. CDR3 in DNA: TGCGCCAGCAGCTTGGCCCTCGGTCTGGCGAATAATTCACCCCTCCACTTT.

V and J are TRBV12-3 or TRBV12-4 and TRBJ1-2; 9 bases fit TRBD1. The CDR3 contains 14 residues. J was trimmed by 1 base and V by 5 bases; bases with no gene match: 2. CDR3 nucleotide sequence: TGTGCCAGCAGTCGACAGGGGGTTAACTATGGCTACACCTTC. This translates into CASSRQGVNYGYTF.

This chain connects TRBV18 to TRBJ1-1; D call uncertain. This CDR3 is built from 13 residues. V gave up 3 bases and J gave up 7 bases, with 12 bases separating them. Germline CDR1 is KGHSH and CDR2 is LQKENI. The CDR3 protein is CASSPRSDSEAFF. The CDR3 DNA follows: TGTGCCAGCTCACCCAGGTCCGATAGTGAAGCTTTCTTT.

The V gene is TRBV7-2, the J gene TRBJ1-2; weak D call: TRBD1 (6 bases). V was clipped by 7 bases and J by 6 bases, with 18 bases between them. Looked up from germline, CDR1 is SGHTA and CDR2 is FQGNSA. This CDR3 is built from 14 residues. CDR3 in DNA: TGTGCCAGCATCACCCGGGGGGGGCGGGATGGCTACACCTTC. Protein: CASITRGGRDGYTF.

The CDR3 sequence: CASTVGEEAQPQHF. The DNA for the CDR3 is TGTGCCAGCACCGTAGGGGAGGAGGCTCAGCCCCAGCATTTT. The rearrangement uses TRBV6-5 and TRBJ1-5, with D maybe TRBD1 (5 bases). V gave up 7 bases and J gave up 6 bases, with 16 bases separating them. This CDR3 spans 14 amino acids. Germline values: CDR1 MNHEY, CDR2 SVGAGI.

V and J are TRBV7-6 and TRBJ2-1; weak D call: TRBD2 (5 bases). Trimming shortened V by 5 bases and J by 6 bases, and 17 bases separated the two germline ends. CDR1 SGHVS and CDR2 FNYEAQ come from the germline V gene. The CDR3 totals 15 residues. CDR3 DNA: TGTGCCAGCAGCCTACTATTACGGGGTGGCAATGAGCAGTTCTTC. Its protein is CASSLLLRGGNEQFF.